The 20 T cell receptor beta chains given below trace back to one sample, sequenced in a study of blood T cell repertoires in COVID-19. Profiled with immunoSEQ multiplex PCR; TCRdb holds only in-frame clones, not every one. Counted here are over 200,000 clones, roughly 85% occurring once; the ten biggest clones make up 12%. Sequencing was done on a sample of peripheral blood. Receptors were obtained from a woman between 18 and 29 years old who had recovered from COVID-19.

The rearrangement uses TRBV6-4 and TRBJ2-1, with D possibly TRBD1 on 5 matching bases. This CDR3 spans 14 amino acids. CDR1 is MRHNA and CDR2 is SNTAGT in the germline V gene. V dropped 2 bases and J dropped 5 bases, with 10 bases sitting between them. The DNA of the CDR3 is TGTGCCAGCAGTGACAGTGGGGCTAACAATGAGCAGTTCTTC. Protein: CASSDSGANNEQFF.

The rearrangement uses TRBV19 and TRBJ2-2; 7 nucleotides line up with TRBD2. With V trimmed by 3 bases and J by 5 bases, 3 bases remained unmatched. This CDR3 spans 14 amino acids. Per the germline V gene, CDR1 is LNHDA and CDR2 is SQIVND (reference sequence). The CDR3 sequence: CASSIASGTGELFF. As DNA, the CDR3 is TGTGCCAGTAGTATCGCTAGCGGAACCGGGGAGCTGTTTTTT.

This clone was observed once. This rearrangement joins TRBV4-3 to TRBJ1-2; D remains unclear. The CDR3 is 14 residues long. Trimming took off 3 bases at V and 5 bases at J, with 13 bases between the two ends. Germline CDR1 is LGHNA and CDR2 is YSLEER. In DNA form, the CDR3 reads TGCGCCAGCAGCCAGCTAAGTCGAAGTTATGGCTACACCTTC. Translated: CASSQLSRSYGYTF.

This rearrangement joins TRBV10-2 to TRBJ2-7; 11 bases are a match to TRBD2. Germline V gene lookup returns CDR1 WSHSY and CDR2 SAAADI. CDR3 length equals 15 residues. Losses at the gene ends were 4 bases for V and 4 bases for J; bases not matched to a gene: 6. CDR3 DNA: TGCGCCAGCAGTGGGGCTAGCGGGAGGCCATACGAGCAGTACTTC. It specifies CASSGASGRPYEQYF.

This clone has a handful of counts. This chain uses TRBV30 with TRBJ2-7; no clear D gene. V was shortened by 4 bases and J by 2 bases, with 15 bases between the two germline ends. Looked up from germline, CDR1 is GTSNPN and CDR2 is SVGIG (reference sequence). This CDR3 is 14 amino acids long. This chain's CDR3 is CAWKSPGSTYEQYF. The DNA of the CDR3 is TGTGCCTGGAAATCCCCCGGGTCGACCTACGAGCAGTACTTC.

This chain joins TRBV7-3 and TRBJ2-3; 9 positions agree with TRBD2. The CDR3 has 16 residues. V shed 5 bases and J 2 bases; nucleotides not matched to a gene: 8. The germline CDR1 and CDR2 sequences are SGHTA and FQGTGA. The DNA of the CDR3 is TGTGCCAGCAGCCCCGGGACTAGCCCGAACACAGATACGCAGTATTTT. Translating gives CASSPGTSPNTDTQYF. The full variable domain, rest sourced from reference TRBV7-3 and TRBJ2-3, is GAGVSQTPSNKVTEKGKYVELRCDPISGHTALYWYRQSLGQGPEFLIYFQGTGAADDSGLPNDRFFAVRPEGSVSTLKIQRTERGDSAVYLCASSPGTSPNTDTQYFGPGTRLTVL.

The chain recombines TRBV2 with TRBJ1-2; 7 bases map to TRBD1. The V and J ends lost 2 bases and 3 bases, in that order; junction bases with no gene match: 3. Germline V gene sequence: CDR1 SNHLY, CDR2 FYNNEI. CDR3 length: 14 residues. The CDR3 sequence: CASSEQGGYYGYTF. The CDR3 DNA sequence: TGTGCCAGCAGTGAACAGGGGGGATACTATGGCTACACCTTC. Supplemented by reference TRBV2 and TRBJ1-2, the full variable domain reads EPEVTQTPSHQVTQMGQEVILRCVPISNHLYFYWYRQILGQKVEFLVSFYNNEISEKSEIFDDQFSVERPDGSNFTLKIRSTKLEDSAMYFCASSEQGGYYGYTFGSGTRLTVV.

The genes are TRBV4-1 and TRBJ2-7; D is possibly TRBD1 (6 bases). CDR3 length equals 15 residues. V was shortened by 0 bases and J by 2 bases, with 11 bases between the two germline ends. Germline CDR1 and CDR2: MGHRA and YSYEKL. CDR3 protein: CASSQDFPGAYEQYF. The DNA for the CDR3 is TGCGCCAGCAGCCAAGATTTCCCAGGGGCCTACGAGCAGTACTTC.

The rearrangement joins TRBV19 to TRBJ2-7, with 8 bases fitting TRBD2. The V gene end was trimmed by 5 bases and the J gene end by 0 bases; junction bases not matched to a gene: 3. Germline assignment: CDR1 LNHDA and CDR2 SQIVND (reference sequence). The CDR3 is made up of 14 amino acids. CDR3 region: CASSPTSDSYEQYF. The CDR3 bases are TGTGCCAGTAGTCCGACTAGCGACTCCTACGAGCAGTACTTC.

This chain connects TRBV11-2 to TRBJ2-5; perhaps TRBD2 as D (6 bases). V was cut by 2 bases and J by 2 bases, with 12 bases left in between. Per the germline V gene, CDR1 is SGHAT and CDR2 is FQNNGV. The CDR3 totals 15 residues. The CDR3 DNA is TGTGCCAGCAGCTTATTTGCGGGGTCTCAAGAGACCCAGTACTTC. Encoded protein: CASSLFAGSQETQYF.

The chain couples TRBV6-4 to TRBJ2-2, with 10 bases fitting TRBD1. The CDR3 covers 17 residues. Trimming removed 6 bases from V and 0 bases from J; junction bases left unmatched: 7. Germline CDR1 MRHNA, CDR2 SNTAGT. The CDR3 sequence is CASSERGQGANTGELFF. DNA for the CDR3: TGTGCCAGCAGCGAGCGCGGACAGGGGGCGAACACCGGGGAGCTGTTTTTT.

This clone showed up just once. The chain joins TRBV7-3 to TRBJ2-2; 9 bases line up with TRBD1. Germline trimming cut 1 base from V and 7 bases from J; bases unmatched to any gene: 7. The CDR3 is 16 residues long. Germline V CDR1 and CDR2: SGHTA, FQGTGA. The CDR3 loop is CASSLMAGQGDGELFF. The CDR3 DNA reads TGTGCCAGCAGCTTAATGGCGGGACAGGGAGACGGGGAGCTGTTTTTT.

This CDR3 reads CASSLGLAESYEQYF. The CDR3 DNA follows: TGTGCCAGCAGCTTAGGGCTAGCGGAATCCTACGAGCAGTACTTC. This rearrangement joins TRBV7-2 to TRBJ2-7; TRBD2 agrees at 7 bases. The CDR3 has 15 residues. The V gene end was trimmed by 1 base and the J gene end by 1 base; junction bases not matched to a gene: 4. Germline-derived CDR1 and CDR2 are SGHTA and FQGNSA.

The chain carries TRBV9 and TRBJ1-4; 10 nucleotides align to TRBD1. The CDR3 covers 15 residues. Germline CDR1 SGDLS, CDR2 YYNGEE. Germline trimming cut 3 bases from V and 7 bases from J; bases unmatched to any gene: 6. The CDR3 nucleotides read TGTGCCAGCAGCGCCCAGGGACAGGGGTCTGAAAAACTGTTTTTT. It encodes CASSAQGQGSEKLFF.

A single count supports this clone. The rearrangement links TRBV10-3 to TRBJ2-5; 7 bases fit TRBD2. The CDR3 covers 15 residues. Germline trimming cut 5 bases from V and 5 bases from J; bases unmatched to any gene: 11. Germline V gives CDR1 ENHRY, CDR2 SYGVKD. The DNA for the CDR3 is TGTGCCATCAGTCCGGGGGGAGGGATGGTGGAGACCCAGTACTTC. It is translated as CAISPGGGMVETQYF.

The chain is built from TRBV27 and TRBJ1-1, with D perhaps TRBD1 (5 bases). CDR1 and CDR2 from the germline V gene are MNHEY and SMNVEV (reference sequence). The CDR3 loop spans 14 amino acids. Trimming left V 3 bases short and J 4 bases short, with 12 bases between. CDR3 bases: TGTGCCAGCAGTTTTTTCGGGGGAAGCACTGAAGCTTTCTTT. This sequence encodes CASSFFGGSTEAFF.

With regard to this clone: A junction end diverges from the germline sequence, so it may reflect a read error. J is TRBJ1-2 and V is TRBV7-9; D not resolved. The CDR3 is made up of 9 amino acids. CDR1 and CDR2 from the germline V gene are SEHNR and FQNEAQ (reference sequence). The CDR3 DNA sequence: TGTGCCAGCAGCTCCCACATGTTATTC. Protein product: CASSSHMLF.

The chain couples TRBV7-9 to TRBJ2-3; 9 nucleotides line up with TRBD2. There are 17 residues in the CDR3. Germline values: CDR1 SEHNR, CDR2 FQNEAQ (reference sequence). V lost 0 bases to trimming and J lost 2 bases; unmatched junction nucleotides: 6. The CDR3 region is CASSLAPLAGLTDTQYF. CDR3 DNA sequence: TGTGCCAGCAGCTTAGCCCCCCTAGCGGGACTCACAGATACGCAGTATTTT.

The chain joins TRBV20-1 to TRBJ2-7; D is undetermined. The germline CDR1 and CDR2 sequences are DFQATT and SNEGSKA (reference sequence). CDR3 length equals 11 residues. V was cut by 2 bases and J by 6 bases, with 8 bases left in between. The CDR3 loop is CSARFGPEQYF. CDR3 coding DNA: TGCAGTGCTAGATTCGGTCCCGAGCAGTACTTC.

The gene calls are TRBV5-8 and TRBJ2-1, with a possible D match to TRBD2 (5 bases). Germline lookup yields CDR1 SGHTS and CDR2 YDEGEE. This CDR3 is built from 15 residues. V lost 1 base to trimming and J lost 0 bases, with 8 bases between them. The CDR3 is CASSLFGDSYNEQFF. DNA for the CDR3: TGTGCCAGCAGCTTGTTCGGGGACTCCTACAATGAGCAGTTCTTC.